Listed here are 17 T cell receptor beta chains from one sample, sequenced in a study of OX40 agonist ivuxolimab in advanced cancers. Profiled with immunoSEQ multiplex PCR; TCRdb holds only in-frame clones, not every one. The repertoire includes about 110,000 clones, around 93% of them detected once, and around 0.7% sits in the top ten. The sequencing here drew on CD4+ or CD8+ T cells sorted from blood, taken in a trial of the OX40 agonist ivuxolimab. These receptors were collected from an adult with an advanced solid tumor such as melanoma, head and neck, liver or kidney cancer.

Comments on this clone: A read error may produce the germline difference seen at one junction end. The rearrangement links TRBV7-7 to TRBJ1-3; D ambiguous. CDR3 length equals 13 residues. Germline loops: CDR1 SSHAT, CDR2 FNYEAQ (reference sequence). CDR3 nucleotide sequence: TGTGCTAGCAGCCCGCTGGAGGGAAACACCATATATTTT. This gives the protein CASSPLEGNTIYF.

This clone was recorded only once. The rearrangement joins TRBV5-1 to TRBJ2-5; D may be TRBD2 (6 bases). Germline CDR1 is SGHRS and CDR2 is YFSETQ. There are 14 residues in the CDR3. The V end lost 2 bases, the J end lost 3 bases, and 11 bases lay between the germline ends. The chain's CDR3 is CASSFEGGEETQYF. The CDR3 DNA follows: TGCGCCAGCAGCTTCGAGGGCGGGGAAGAGACCCAGTACTTC.

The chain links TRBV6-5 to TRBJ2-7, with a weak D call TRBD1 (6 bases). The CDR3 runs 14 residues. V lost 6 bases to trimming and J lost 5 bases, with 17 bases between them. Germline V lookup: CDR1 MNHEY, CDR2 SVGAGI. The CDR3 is CASSRQQGPNEQYF. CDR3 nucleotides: TGTGCCAGCAGCCGACAACAGGGTCCGAACGAGCAGTACTTC.

The CDR3 reads CASSANRGGTEAFF. CDR3 in DNA: TGTGCCAGCAGCGCAAACAGGGGTGGCACTGAAGCTTTCTTT. This sequence joins TRBV7-8 and TRBJ1-1; 7 bases agree with TRBD1. This CDR3 has 14 residues. The germline gives CDR1 SGHVS, CDR2 FQNEAQ. The V segment lost 5 bases and the J segment 4 bases; nucleotides outside the gene matches: 7.

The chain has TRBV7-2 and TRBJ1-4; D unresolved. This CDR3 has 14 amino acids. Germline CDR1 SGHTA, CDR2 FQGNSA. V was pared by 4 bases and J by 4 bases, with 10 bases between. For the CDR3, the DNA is TGTGCCAGCAGCTCGGACCGTGGTAATGAAAAACTGTTTTTT. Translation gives CASSSDRGNEKLFF.

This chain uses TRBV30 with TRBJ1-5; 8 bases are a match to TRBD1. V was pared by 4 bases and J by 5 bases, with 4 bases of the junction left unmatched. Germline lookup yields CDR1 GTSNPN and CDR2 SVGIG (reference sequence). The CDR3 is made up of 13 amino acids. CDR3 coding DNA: TGTGCCTGGACACAGGGGGGGGATCAGCCCCAGCATTTT. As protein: CAWTQGGDQPQHF.

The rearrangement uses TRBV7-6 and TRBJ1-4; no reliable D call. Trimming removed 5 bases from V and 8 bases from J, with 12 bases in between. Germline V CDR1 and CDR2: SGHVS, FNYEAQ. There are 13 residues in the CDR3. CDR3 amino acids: CASSPIHVEKLFF. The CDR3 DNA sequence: TGTGCCAGCAGCCCCATTCATGTGGAAAAACTGTTTTTT. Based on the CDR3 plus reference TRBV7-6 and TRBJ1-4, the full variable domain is GAGVSQSPRYKVTKRGQDVALRCDPISGHVSLYWYRQALGQGPEFLTYFNYEAQQDKSGLPNDRFSAERPEGSISTLTIQRTEQRDSAMYRCASSPIHVEKLFFGSGTQLSVL.

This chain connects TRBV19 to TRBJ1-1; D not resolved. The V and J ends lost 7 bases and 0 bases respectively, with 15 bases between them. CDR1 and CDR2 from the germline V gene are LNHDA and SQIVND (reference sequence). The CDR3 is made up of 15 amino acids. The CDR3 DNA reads TGTGCCAGTAACCTGAGGGCTAGACTGAACACTGAAGCTTTCTTT. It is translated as CASNLRARLNTEAFF.

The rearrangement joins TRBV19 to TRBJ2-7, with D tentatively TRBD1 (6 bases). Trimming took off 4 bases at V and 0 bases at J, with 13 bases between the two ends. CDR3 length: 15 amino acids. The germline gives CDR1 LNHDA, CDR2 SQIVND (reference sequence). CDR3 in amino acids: CASSSAGVSSYEQYF. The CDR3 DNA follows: TGTGCCAGTAGTAGCGCAGGGGTAAGCTCCTACGAGCAGTACTTC.

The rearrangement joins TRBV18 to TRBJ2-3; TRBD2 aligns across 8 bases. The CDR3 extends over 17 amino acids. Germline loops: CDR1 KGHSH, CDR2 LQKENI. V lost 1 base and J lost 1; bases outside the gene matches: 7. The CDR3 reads CASSPLAGKVGTDTQYF. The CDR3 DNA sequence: TGTGCCAGCTCACCACTAGCGGGAAAGGTTGGCACAGATACGCAGTATTTT. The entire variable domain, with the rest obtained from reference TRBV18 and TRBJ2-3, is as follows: NAGVMQNPRHLVRRRGQEARLRCSPMKGHSHVYWYRQLPEEGLKFMVYLQKENIIDESGMPKERFSAEFPKEGPSILRIQQVVRGDSAAYFCASSPLAGKVGTDTQYFGPGTRLTVL.

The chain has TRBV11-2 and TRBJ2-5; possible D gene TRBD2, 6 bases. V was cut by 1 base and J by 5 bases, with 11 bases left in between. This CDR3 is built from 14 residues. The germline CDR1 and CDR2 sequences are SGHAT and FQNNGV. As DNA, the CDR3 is TGTGCCAGCAGCTTAGTTGGGGGGAGGGAGACCCAGTACTTC. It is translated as CASSLVGGRETQYF.

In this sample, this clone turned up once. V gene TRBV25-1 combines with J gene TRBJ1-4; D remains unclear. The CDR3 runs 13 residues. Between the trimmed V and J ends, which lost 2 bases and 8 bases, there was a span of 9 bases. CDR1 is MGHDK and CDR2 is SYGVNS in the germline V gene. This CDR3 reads CASSEDFKEKLFF. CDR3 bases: TGTGCCAGCAGTGAAGATTTCAAGGAAAAACTGTTTTTT.

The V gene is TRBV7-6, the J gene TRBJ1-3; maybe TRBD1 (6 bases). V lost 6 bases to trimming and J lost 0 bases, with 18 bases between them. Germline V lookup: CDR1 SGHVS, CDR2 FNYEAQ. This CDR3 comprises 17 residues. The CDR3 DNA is TGTGCCAGCAGTCTCGTTATGGGGGCGAGCTCTGGAAACACCATATATTTT. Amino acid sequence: CASSLVMGASSGNTIYF.

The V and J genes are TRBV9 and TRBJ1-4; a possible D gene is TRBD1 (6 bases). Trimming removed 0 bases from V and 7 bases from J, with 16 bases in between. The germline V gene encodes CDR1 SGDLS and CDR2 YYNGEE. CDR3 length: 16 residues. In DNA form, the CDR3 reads TGTGCCAGCAGCGTAGCTTTGTCAGGGGCGGGTGAAAAACTGTTTTTT. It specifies CASSVALSGAGEKLFF.

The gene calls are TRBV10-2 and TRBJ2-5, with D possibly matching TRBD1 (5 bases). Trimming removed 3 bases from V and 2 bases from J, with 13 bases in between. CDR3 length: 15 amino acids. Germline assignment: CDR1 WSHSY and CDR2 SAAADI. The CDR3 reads CASSDQDKLQETQYF. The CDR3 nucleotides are TGCGCCAGCAGTGATCAGGACAAATTACAAGAGACCCAGTACTTC.

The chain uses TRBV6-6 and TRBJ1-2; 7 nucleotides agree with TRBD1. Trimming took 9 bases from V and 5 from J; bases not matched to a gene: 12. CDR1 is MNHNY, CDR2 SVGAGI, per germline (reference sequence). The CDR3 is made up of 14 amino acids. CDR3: CASSPGDSVYGYTF. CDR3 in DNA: TGTGCCAGTTCCCCAGGGGACAGCGTGTATGGCTACACCTTC.

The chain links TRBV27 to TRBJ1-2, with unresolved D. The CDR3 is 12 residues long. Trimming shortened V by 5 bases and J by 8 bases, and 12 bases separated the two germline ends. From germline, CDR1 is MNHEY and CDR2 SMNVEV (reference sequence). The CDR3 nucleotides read TGTGCCAGCAGTGGCCGTTTGGGCGGCTACACCTTC. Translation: CASSGRLGGYTF.